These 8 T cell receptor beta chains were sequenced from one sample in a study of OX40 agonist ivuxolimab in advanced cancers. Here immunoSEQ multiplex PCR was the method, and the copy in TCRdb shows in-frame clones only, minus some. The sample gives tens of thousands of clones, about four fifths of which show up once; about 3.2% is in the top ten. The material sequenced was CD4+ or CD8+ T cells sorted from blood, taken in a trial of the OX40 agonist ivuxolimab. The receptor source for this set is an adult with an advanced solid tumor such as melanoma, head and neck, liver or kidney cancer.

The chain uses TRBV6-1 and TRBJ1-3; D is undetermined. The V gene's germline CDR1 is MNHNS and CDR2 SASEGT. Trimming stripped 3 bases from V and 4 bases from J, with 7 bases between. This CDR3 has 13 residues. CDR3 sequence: CASSEQEGNTIYF. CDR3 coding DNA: TGTGCCAGCAGTGAGCAGGAGGGAAACACCATATATTTT.

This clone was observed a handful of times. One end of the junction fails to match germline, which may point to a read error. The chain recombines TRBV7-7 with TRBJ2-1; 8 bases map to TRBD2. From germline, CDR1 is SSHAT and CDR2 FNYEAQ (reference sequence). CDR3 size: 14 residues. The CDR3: CASSNGGAHNEQFF. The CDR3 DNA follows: TGTGCTAGCAGTAACGGGGGGGCCCACAATGAGCAGTTCTTC.

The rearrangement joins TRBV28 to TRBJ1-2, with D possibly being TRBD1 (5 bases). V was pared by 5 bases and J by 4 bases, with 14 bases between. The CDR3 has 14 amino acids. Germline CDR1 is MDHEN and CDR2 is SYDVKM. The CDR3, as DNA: TGTGCCAGCAGTCCCGGCAGGGCGGGCTATGGCTACACCTTC. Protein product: CASSPGRAGYGYTF.

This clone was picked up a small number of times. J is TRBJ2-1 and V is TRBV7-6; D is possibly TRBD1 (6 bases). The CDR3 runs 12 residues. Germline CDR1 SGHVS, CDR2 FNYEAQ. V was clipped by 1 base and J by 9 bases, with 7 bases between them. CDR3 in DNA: TGTGCCAGCAGCTTAGAAGGGGGTGAGCAGTTCTTC. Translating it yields CASSLEGGEQFF.

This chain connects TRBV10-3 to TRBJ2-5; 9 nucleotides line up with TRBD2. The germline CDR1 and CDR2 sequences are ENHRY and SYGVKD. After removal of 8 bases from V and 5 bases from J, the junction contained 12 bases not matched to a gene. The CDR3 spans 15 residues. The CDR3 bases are TGTGCCATCGGACTGCGGGCGGGGGGGTTGGAGACCCAGTACTTC. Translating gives CAIGLRAGGLETQYF.

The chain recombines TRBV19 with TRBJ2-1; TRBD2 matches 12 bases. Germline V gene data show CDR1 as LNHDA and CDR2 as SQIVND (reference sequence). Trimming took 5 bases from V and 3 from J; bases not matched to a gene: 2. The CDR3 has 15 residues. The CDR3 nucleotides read TGTGCCAGTAGTCCGACTAGCGGGGGCTACAATGAGCAGTTCTTC. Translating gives CASSPTSGGYNEQFF.

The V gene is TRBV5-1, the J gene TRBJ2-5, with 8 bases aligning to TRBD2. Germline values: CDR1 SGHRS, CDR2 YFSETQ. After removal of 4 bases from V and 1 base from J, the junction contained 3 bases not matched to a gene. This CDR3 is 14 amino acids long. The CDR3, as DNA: TGCGCCAGCAGCCCGGGGGGGGGCCAAGAGACCCAGTACTTC. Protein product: CASSPGGGQETQYF.

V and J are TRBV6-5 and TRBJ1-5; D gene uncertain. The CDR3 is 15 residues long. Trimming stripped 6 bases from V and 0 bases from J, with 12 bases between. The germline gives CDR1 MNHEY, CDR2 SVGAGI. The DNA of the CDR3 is TGTGCCAGCAGCGACGAGGGAGGTAGCAATCAGCCCCAGCATTTT. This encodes CASSDEGGSNQPQHF.